The 8 T cell receptor beta chains below come from one sample, sequenced in a study of blood T cell repertoires in COVID-19. Here immunoSEQ multiplex PCR was the method, and the copy in TCRdb shows in-frame clones only, minus some. The sample lists around 290,000 clones, approximately 85% seen once, with around 0.92% in the top ten. Sequencing input: PBMCs or T cells enriched from blood (not recorded which). These receptors all come from a woman in her thirties who had recovered from COVID-19.

The rearrangement uses TRBV3-1 (or the pseudogene TRBV3-2) and TRBJ2-7, with TRBD1 matching over 8 bases. The trim removed 4 bases at V and 4 bases at J, leaving 9 bases unmatched. This CDR3 spans 15 amino acids. Looked up from germline, CDR1 is LGHDT and CDR2 is YNNKEL (reference sequence). The DNA for the CDR3 is TGTGCCAGCAGCCCGCGGGACAGGATATCGTACGAGCAGTACTTC. It codes for CASSPRDRISYEQYF.

The DNA for the CDR3 is TGTGCCAGCAGCTCCGCCAGCGGGGGCGTTCGCAATGAGCAGTTCTTC. Translated: CASSSASGGVRNEQFF. The chain combines TRBV11-3 with TRBJ2-1; 8 nucleotides line up with TRBD2. The CDR3 is made up of 16 amino acids. V trimming: 4 bases; J trimming: 6 bases; junction bases outside the gene matches: 11. Germline V gene lookup returns CDR1 SGHNT and CDR2 YENEEA.

This sequence joins TRBV19 and TRBJ1-1; TRBD1 is a possible D gene (6 bases). This CDR3 is built from 14 residues. Germline V CDR1 and CDR2: LNHDA, SQIVND (reference sequence). With 6 bases removed from V and 2 bases from J, the gap between germline ends came to 13 bases. The CDR3 is CASRERGTNTEAFF. In DNA form, the CDR3 reads TGTGCCAGTAGGGAGAGGGGGACAAACACTGAAGCTTTCTTT.

V and J are TRBV24-1 and TRBJ2-7; D not resolved. The CDR3 runs 13 residues. Germline V gene data show CDR1 as KGHDR and CDR2 as SFDVKD. Trimming shortened V by 3 bases and J by 0 bases, and 5 bases separated the two germline ends. The CDR3 sequence: CATSDPISYEQYF. Written as DNA, the CDR3 is TGTGCCACCAGTGATCCCATCTCCTACGAGCAGTACTTC.

The chain links TRBV2 to TRBJ2-5, with D maybe TRBD2 (6 bases). Germline V gene sequence: CDR1 SNHLY, CDR2 FYNNEI. V lost 5 bases and J lost 5, with 15 bases in between. The CDR3 contains 14 residues. CDR3 in amino acids: CASSSGPGGETQYF. The CDR3 DNA reads TGTGCCAGCAGTAGTGGGCCTGGAGGGGAGACCCAGTACTTC.

The V and J genes are TRBV27 and TRBJ1-2; D might be TRBD1 (5 bases). The CDR3 is 12 residues long. Germline CDR1 and CDR2: MNHEY and SMNVEV (reference sequence). Trimming removed 8 bases from V and 0 bases from J, with 7 bases in between. CDR3 in amino acids: CASRGANYGYTF. DNA for the CDR3: TGTGCCAGCCGGGGGGCTAACTATGGCTACACCTTC.

The J gene is TRBJ1-2, the V gene TRBV27, with a weak D call TRBD1 (5 bases). This CDR3 has 16 residues. Per germline, CDR1 MNHEY and CDR2 SMNVEV (reference sequence). V gave up 5 bases and J gave up 4 bases, with 20 bases separating them. CDR3 DNA: TGTGCCAGCAGTCCCCCATCAGGGCTAGGACGCTATGGCTACACCTTC. Its protein product is CASSPPSGLGRYGYTF.

This clone has only a few counts. The chain links TRBV3-1 (or the pseudogene TRBV3-2) to TRBJ2-1, with 8 bases aligning to TRBD2. Germline V CDR1 and CDR2: LGHDT, YNNKEL (reference sequence). The CDR3 extends over 15 amino acids. The ends lost 2 bases at V and 6 bases at J; junction bases unmatched: 6. The CDR3 sequence: CASSQRTSFRNEQFF. CDR3 sequence (DNA): TGTGCCAGCAGCCAACGGACTAGCTTTCGCAATGAGCAGTTCTTC.